The 21 T cell receptor beta chains reported below all come from one sample, sequenced in a study of blood T cell repertoires in COVID-19 (dated by TCRdb to 2019 to 2021). The library was obtained by the immunoSEQ multiplex PCR assay. TCRdb mirrors the immuneACCESS table, restricted to in-frame sequences. Some clones are absent from its copies; in checked studies, under half trace to an unresolved V gene, and the reason for the others is unknown. The sample contains 120,000 to 150,000 clones, 88% of them found a single time. In total, the top ten clones hold approximately 2.5% of the sample. The sample taken for sequencing was peripheral blood. The receptors derive from a human donor with COVID-19, enrolled during active disease. The donor label of this sample is uncertain.

This chain uses TRBV7-9 with TRBJ1-1, with D possibly TRBD1 on 5 matching bases. Trimming cost V 5 bases and J 3 bases, with 22 bases left between them. CDR1 and CDR2 (germline): SEHNR, FQNEAQ (reference sequence). The CDR3 has 17 residues. CDR3 in DNA: TGTGCCAGCAGCCCCGCGGGGGGGGGATATATTGACACTGAAGCTTTCTTT. The encoded protein is CASSPAGGGYIDTEAFF.

The chain recombines TRBV12-3 or TRBV12-4 with TRBJ1-1, with D uncertain. V gave up 6 bases and J gave up 3 bases, with 8 bases separating them. The CDR3 is 12 amino acids. The DNA for the CDR3 is TGTGCCAGCAGCCGGGGATACACTGAAGCTTTCTTT. Residues: CASSRGYTEAFF.

The genes are TRBV19 and TRBJ2-3; TRBD1 is a possible D gene (5 bases). Germline V gives CDR1 LNHDA, CDR2 SQIVND (reference sequence). The CDR3 is 13 amino acids. V lost 2 bases and J lost 6, with 9 bases in between. The CDR3 sequence: CASSIQGVDTQYF. For the CDR3, the DNA is TGTGCCAGTAGTATACAGGGTGTGGATACGCAGTATTTT.

The rearrangement uses TRBV9 and TRBJ1-5; a weak D match, TRBD1 (6 bases). Trimming took off 2 bases at V and 0 bases at J, with 9 bases between the two ends. The CDR3 has 15 residues. The V gene's germline CDR1 is SGDLS and CDR2 YYNGEE. The DNA of the CDR3 is TGTGCCAGCAGCGTCGGACAGTATAGCAATCAGCCCCAGCATTTT. Protein product: CASSVGQYSNQPQHF.

The V and J genes are TRBV30 and TRBJ2-3; D perhaps matches TRBD2 (5 bases). The germline V and J ends were trimmed by 1 base and 0 bases, with 8 bases remaining between them. The CDR3 is 14 amino acids. Per germline, CDR1 GTSNPN and CDR2 SVGIG (reference sequence). CDR3 region: CAWSGGYSTDTQYF. In DNA form, the CDR3 reads TGTGCCTGGAGTGGAGGGTACAGCACAGATACGCAGTATTTT. Combining the CDR3 with reference TRBV30 and TRBJ2-3 gives the whole variable domain SQTIHQWPATLVQPVGSPLSLECTVEGTSNPNLYWYRQAAGRGLQLLFYSVGIGQISSEVPQNLSASRPQDRQFILSSKKLLLSDSGFYLCAWSGGYSTDTQYFGPGTRLTVL.

This sequence joins TRBV5-6 and TRBJ1-1, with D hard to call. Per the germline V gene, CDR1 is SGHDT and CDR2 is YYEEEE. The CDR3 consists of 15 residues. V was cut by 1 base and J by 0 bases, with 10 bases left in between. CDR3 loop: CASSLSQPLNTEAFF. The DNA for the CDR3 is TGTGCCAGCAGCTTGTCACAGCCGTTGAACACTGAAGCTTTCTTT.

This clone appeared many times. The chain employs TRBV6-2 or TRBV6-3 and TRBJ2-6; a weak D match, TRBD1 (5 bases). The germline CDR1 and CDR2 sequences are MNHEY and SVGEGT. With 2 bases removed from V and 0 bases from J, the gap between germline ends came to 5 bases. CDR3 length: 15 residues. As DNA, the CDR3 is TGTGCCAGCAGTTACAGGGGCTCTGGGGCCAACGTCCTGACTTTC. Translated: CASSYRGSGANVLTF.

The V and J genes are TRBV9 and TRBJ1-2; tentative D call: TRBD1 (5 bases). CDR3 length: 14 amino acids. The germline V gene encodes CDR1 SGDLS and CDR2 YYNGEE. Trimming pared 3 bases from V and 2 bases from J, leaving 11 bases between. The DNA for the CDR3 is TGTGCCAGCAGCGGGATTGGGGGGAACTATGGCTACACCTTC. It codes for CASSGIGGNYGYTF.

This rearrangement joins TRBV5-1 to TRBJ1-6, with D unclear. This CDR3 has 14 residues. Germline V lookup: CDR1 SGHRS, CDR2 YFSETQ. V shed 1 base and J shed 6 bases, with 8 bases lying between them. In DNA, the CDR3 is TGCGCCAGCAGCTTGAAACAGCCTAATTCACCCCTCCACTTT. This codes for CASSLKQPNSPLHF.

This chain joins TRBV11-2 and TRBJ1-1; D unresolved. V was trimmed by 0 bases and J by 3 bases, leaving 5 bases between them. The germline V gene has CDR1 SGHAT and CDR2 FQNNGV. The CDR3 extends over 13 amino acids. This CDR3 reads CASSLESYTEAFF. The CDR3 region has the DNA TGTGCCAGCAGCTTAGAGAGTTACACTGAAGCTTTCTTT.

This clone is a singleton in its sample. CDR3 in amino acids: CASSDRPGGTDTQYF. CDR3 sequence (DNA): TGTGCCAGCAGTGACCGACCCGGGGGCACAGATACGCAGTATTTT. V gene TRBV6-4 combines with J gene TRBJ2-3, with a possible D match to TRBD2 (5 bases). The germline V gene encodes CDR1 MRHNA and CDR2 SNTAGT. The CDR3 is 15 amino acids. Trimming shortened V by 2 bases and J by 1 base, and 10 bases separated the two germline ends.

This chain joins TRBV19 and TRBJ2-3; TRBD2 aligns across 15 bases. This CDR3 is 16 amino acids long. Per germline, CDR1 LNHDA and CDR2 SQIVND (reference sequence). V trimming: 6 bases; J trimming: 8 bases; junction bases outside the gene matches: 9. The CDR3 sequence: CASSRTSGGDRGTQYF. For the CDR3, the DNA is TGTGCCAGTAGCCGGACTAGCGGGGGGGACCGTGGTACGCAGTATTTT.

This clone was observed a few times. The chain employs TRBV5-5 and TRBJ1-2; perhaps TRBD1 as D (6 bases). CDR1 and CDR2 from the germline V gene are SGHKS and YYEKEE (reference sequence). This CDR3 spans 13 amino acids. V was pared by 4 bases and J by 7 bases, with 14 bases between. CDR3 loop: CASSASGTTGYTF. The CDR3 region has the DNA TGTGCCAGCAGCGCATCCGGGACAACTGGCTACACCTTC. Filled out from reference TRBV5-5 and TRBJ1-2, the complete variable domain reads DAGVTQSPTHLIKTRGQQVTLRCSPISGHKSVSWYQQVLGQGPQFIFQYYEKEERGRGNFPDRFSARQFPNYSSELNVNALLLGDSALYLCASSASGTTGYTFGSGTRLTVV.

The chain carries TRBV6-2 or TRBV6-3 and TRBJ1-1; D might be TRBD1 (6 bases). Germline CDR1 reads MNHEY; CDR2 reads SVGEGT. Trimming removed 6 bases at V and 0 bases at J, with 17 bases between. There are 16 residues in the CDR3. For the CDR3, the DNA is TGTGCCAGCAGCCCATACGGACAGTCAATGAACACTGAAGCTTTCTTT. Encoded protein: CASSPYGQSMNTEAFF.

This sequence joins TRBV11-1 and TRBJ1-6; no definite D call. Germline values: CDR1 SGHAT, CDR2 FQDESV (reference sequence). Trimming removed 1 base at V and 0 bases at J, with 4 bases between. The CDR3 extends over 15 amino acids. The CDR3 is CASSLDSSYNSPLHF. The CDR3 bases are TGTGCCAGCAGCTTAGACAGCTCCTATAATTCACCCCTCCACTTT.

The chain employs TRBV5-4 and TRBJ1-4, with a weak D call TRBD1 (5 bases). The V end was cut by 4 bases, the J end by 7 bases, with 17 bases between. Germline V gene lookup returns CDR1 SGHNT and CDR2 YYREEE (reference sequence). The CDR3 contains 15 residues. CDR3 in amino acids: CASSQGWTIGEKLFF. Written as DNA, the CDR3 is TGTGCCAGCAGCCAGGGATGGACGATCGGTGAAAAACTGTTTTTT.

The chain joins TRBV7-9 to TRBJ2-5; the match to TRBD1 covers 10 bases. The J segment lost 4 bases and the V segment lost 5 bases, leaving 7 bases of the junction unmatched. Germline V gene data show CDR1 as SEHNR and CDR2 as FQNEAQ (reference sequence). The CDR3 extends over 15 amino acids. The CDR3 loop reads CASSASRTGGETQYF. The CDR3 DNA reads as TGTGCCAGCAGCGCTTCGAGGACAGGGGGAGAGACCCAGTACTTC. Supplemented by reference TRBV7-9 and TRBJ2-5, the full variable domain reads DTGVSQNPRHKITKRGQNVTFRCDPISEHNRLYWYRQTLGQGPEFLTYFQNEAQLEKSRLLSDRFSAERPKGSFSTLEIQRTEQGDSAMYLCASSASRTGGETQYFGPGTRLLVL.

The count of this clone is one. The chain couples TRBV5-4 to TRBJ2-4, with 12 bases lining up with TRBD1. This CDR3 comprises 14 residues. Germline CDR1 SGHNT, CDR2 YYREEE (reference sequence). Trimming removed 4 bases from V and 8 bases from J; junction bases left unmatched: 4. CDR3 in amino acids: CASSRDRGLDIQYF. The CDR3 DNA reads as TGTGCCAGCAGCCGGGACAGGGGGCTTGACATTCAGTACTTC.

This clone was picked up one time. The V gene is TRBV7-9, the J gene TRBJ1-2; 9 bases are a match to TRBD1. This CDR3 has 15 residues. Germline V lookup: CDR1 SEHNR, CDR2 FQNEAQ (reference sequence). Germline trimming cut 0 bases from V and 8 bases from J; bases unmatched to any gene: 7. The CDR3 is CASSLAGGQGSGYTF. CDR3 DNA sequence: TGTGCCAGCAGCTTAGCAGGGGGACAGGGATCCGGCTACACCTTC.

V and J are TRBV6-1 and TRBJ2-7; possible D gene TRBD2, 6 bases. The germline V and J ends were trimmed by 3 bases and 4 bases, with 25 bases remaining between them. This CDR3 comprises 18 residues. Germline V CDR1 and CDR2: MNHNS, SASEGT. The CDR3 loop reads CASSDLLGVLALRYEQYF. The CDR3 DNA sequence: TGTGCCAGCAGTGACCTGTTGGGGGTTCTAGCGCTAAGGTACGAGCAGTACTTC.

The V gene is TRBV6-2 or TRBV6-3, the J gene TRBJ2-3, with 8 nucleotides matching TRBD2. Germline CDR1 is MNHEY and CDR2 is SVGEGT. The CDR3 has 14 residues. The V segment lost 5 bases and the J segment 4 bases; nucleotides outside the gene matches: 5. CDR3 in DNA: TGTGCCAGCAGTCCGGGAGGGGGTGCAGATACGCAGTATTTT. Protein sequence: CASSPGGGADTQYF.